This is a list of T cell receptor beta chains from one sample in a study of cytomegalovirus exposure and HLA in healthy donors. Profiled with immunoSEQ multiplex PCR; TCRdb holds only in-frame clones, not every one. In the table there are 120,000 or so clones, about 73% of which are singletons. Sequencing was carried out using PBMCs. The receptors come from a woman aged 40 to 49 in good health and CMV-seronegative. CDR3s include the opening cysteine and the closing phenylalanine or tryptophan. The D gene is left open where the match is weak. Clone sizes are given selectively: once, few, many, or a class where the clone is expanded.

clone size | D gene | J gene | V gene | CDR3 protein | CDR3 DNA
once | - | TRBJ1-5 | TRBV5-4 | CASSLDGRPQHF | TGTGCCAGCAGCTTGGATGGTAGGCCCCAGCATTTT
- | TRBD2 | TRBJ2-7 | TRBV19 | CASKGRRGDTESYEQYF | TGTGCCAGTAAAGGAAGGCGGGGGGACACGGAATCCTACGAGCAGTACTTC
- | TRBD1 | TRBJ1-1 | TRBV19 | CASTLQGGLNTEAFF | TGTGCCAGTACTCTTCAAGGGGGCCTGAACACTGAAGCTTTCTTT
- | TRBD1 | TRBJ2-6 | TRBV4-1 | CASSQPGQGARGANGLTF | TGCGCCAGCAGCCAACCGGGACAGGGGGCCCGTGGGGCCAACGGCCTGACTTTC
- | - | TRBJ1-1 | TRBV5-6 | CASSWGGEAEAFF | TGTGCCAGCAGCTGGGGCGGTGAGGCTGAAGCTTTCTTT
- | - | TRBJ1-3 | TRBV19 | CASSIRSGNTIYF | TGTGCCAGTAGTATACGGAGTGGAAACACCATATATTTT
- | - | TRBJ1-3 | TRBV5-1 | CASSLASPEAGNTIYF | TGCGCCAGCAGCTTGGCCTCCCCCGAGGCTGGAAACACCATATATTTT
- | TRBD2 | TRBJ2-7 | TRBV27 | CASRPGLADSYEQYF | TGTGCCAGCAGACCCGGACTAGCGGACTCCTACGAGCAGTACTTC
- | - | TRBJ2-7 | TRBV23-1 | CASSQFRQLSIQQYF | TGCGCCAGCAGTCAATTCAGGCAGCTTTCTATTCAGCAGTACTTC
- | - | TRBJ1-3 | TRBV6-1 | CASSAPDFYSGNTIYF | TGTGCCAGCAGTGCCCCGGACTTTTACTCTGGAAACACCATATATTTT
few | TRBD2 | TRBJ2-7 | TRBV5-6 | CASRWGASGRNYEQYF | TGTGCCAGCAGGTGGGGGGCTAGCGGGAGGAACTACGAGCAGTACTTC
- | - | TRBJ1-1 | TRBV5-1 | CASSSQGSTEAFF | TGCGCCAGCAGCTCTCAGGGGAGCACTGAAGCTTTCTTT
- | - | TRBJ2-3 | TRBV27 | CASSFGYSTDTQYF | TGTGCCAGCAGTTTCGGGTATAGCACAGATACGCAGTATTTT
- | - | TRBJ2-7 | TRBV6-5 | CASSYTGSPRGEQYF | TGTGCCAGCAGTTACACCGGTTCCCCTCGCGGGGAGCAGTACTTC
few | - | TRBJ2-2 | TRBV5-1 | CASSLLEVNTGELFF | TGCGCCAGCAGCTTGCTTGAGGTTAACACCGGGGAGCTGTTTTTT
- | TRBD2 | TRBJ2-3 | TRBV11-2 | CASSSLAAARTQYF | TGTGCCAGCAGCTCACTAGCGGCCGCACGTACGCAGTATTTT
- | - | TRBJ2-3 | TRBV28 | CASSETDTQYF | TGTGCCAGCAGCGAGACAGATACGCAGTATTTT
- | - | TRBJ1-1 | TRBV10-3 | CAISGPPGGANTEAFF | TGTGCCATCAGTGGTCCCCCCGGGGGAGCGAACACTGAAGCTTTCTTT
- | TRBD2 | TRBJ2-3 | TRBV6-6 | CASSQSEAGVTDTQYF | TGTGCCAGCAGCCAGTCGGAGGCGGGAGTCACAGATACGCAGTATTTT
- | TRBD2 | TRBJ2-7 | TRBV6-1 | CASSEATSGRVQYF | TGTGCCAGCAGTGAAGCGACTAGCGGGAGGGTGCAGTACTTC
few | - | TRBJ1-2 | TRBV7-9 | CASSLATTDGYTF | TGTGCCAGCAGCTTGGCCACCACAGATGGCTACACCTTC
- | - | TRBJ2-6 | TRBV29-1 | CSVEDQYSGANVLTF | TGCAGCGTTGAAGATCAGTACTCTGGGGCCAACGTCCTGACTTTC
- | TRBD1 | TRBJ2-2 | TRBV28 | CASSFSGQGSGELFF | TGTGCCAGCAGTTTCTCGGGACAGGGATCCGGGGAGCTGTTTTTT
few | - | TRBJ2-1 | TRBV7-9 | CSSSLTSNWEQFF | TGTTCCAGCAGCCTTACTAGCAATTGGGAGCAGTTCTTC
- | - | TRBJ1-5 | TRBV28 | CASSFSAPVWGPNQPQHF | TGTGCCAGCAGTTTCAGCGCGCCGGTGTGGGGGCCCAATCAGCCCCAGCATTTT
- | TRBD2 | TRBJ2-1 | TRBV7-6 | CASSLGLAGVNEQFF | TGTGCCAGCAGCTTAGGACTAGCGGGAGTCAATGAGCAGTTCTTC